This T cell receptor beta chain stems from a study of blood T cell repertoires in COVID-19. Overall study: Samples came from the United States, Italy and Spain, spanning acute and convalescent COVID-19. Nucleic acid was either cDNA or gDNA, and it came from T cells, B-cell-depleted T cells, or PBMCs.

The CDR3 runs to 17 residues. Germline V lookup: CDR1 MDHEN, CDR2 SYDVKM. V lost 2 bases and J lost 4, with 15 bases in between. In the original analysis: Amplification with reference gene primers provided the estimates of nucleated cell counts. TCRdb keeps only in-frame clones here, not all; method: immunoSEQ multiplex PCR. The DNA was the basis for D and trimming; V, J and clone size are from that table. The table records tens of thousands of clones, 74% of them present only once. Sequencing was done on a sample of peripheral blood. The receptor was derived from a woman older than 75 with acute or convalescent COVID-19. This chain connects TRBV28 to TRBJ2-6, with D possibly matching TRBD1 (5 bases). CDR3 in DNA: TGTGCCAGCAGTTTAGAGTTTGGGGCAGCGGGGGCCAACGTCCTGACTTTC. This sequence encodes CASSLEFGAAGANVLTF.